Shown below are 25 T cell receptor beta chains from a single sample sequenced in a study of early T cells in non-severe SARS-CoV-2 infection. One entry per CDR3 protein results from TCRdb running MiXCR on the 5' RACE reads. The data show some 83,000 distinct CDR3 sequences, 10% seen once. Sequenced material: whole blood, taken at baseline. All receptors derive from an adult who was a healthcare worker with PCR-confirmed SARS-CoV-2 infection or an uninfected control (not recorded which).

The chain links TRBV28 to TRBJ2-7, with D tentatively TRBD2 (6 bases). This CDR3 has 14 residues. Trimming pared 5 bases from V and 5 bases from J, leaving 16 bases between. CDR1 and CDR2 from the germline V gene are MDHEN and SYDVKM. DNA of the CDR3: TGTGCCAGCAGTCGGGCGGGGCGCATAGACGAGCAGTACTTC. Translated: CASSRAGRIDEQYF.

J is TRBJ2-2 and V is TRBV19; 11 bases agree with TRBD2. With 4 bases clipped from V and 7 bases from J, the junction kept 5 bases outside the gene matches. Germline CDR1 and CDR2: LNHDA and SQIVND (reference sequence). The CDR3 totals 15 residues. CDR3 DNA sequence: TGTGCCAGTAGTACGACTAGCGGGGTTAGCGGGGAGCTGTTTTTT. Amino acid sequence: CASSTTSGVSGELFF.

CDR3 amino acids: CASSLDGTSGNTIYF. CDR3 sequence (DNA): TGCGCCAGCAGCTTGGATGGGACCTCTGGAAACACCATATATTTT. The rearrangement links TRBV5-1 to TRBJ1-3; maybe TRBD1 (5 bases). Germline V lookup: CDR1 SGHRS, CDR2 YFSETQ. The CDR3 sequence is 15 residues long. V lost 0 bases, J lost 0 bases, and 7 bases lay in between. Full variable domain (rest looked up from reference TRBV5-1 and TRBJ1-3): KAGVTQTPRYLIKTRGQQVTLSCSPISGHRSVSWYQQTPGQGLQFLFEYFSETQRNKGNFPGRFSGRQFSNSRSEMNVSTLELGDSALYLCASSLDGTSGNTIYFGEGSWLTVV.

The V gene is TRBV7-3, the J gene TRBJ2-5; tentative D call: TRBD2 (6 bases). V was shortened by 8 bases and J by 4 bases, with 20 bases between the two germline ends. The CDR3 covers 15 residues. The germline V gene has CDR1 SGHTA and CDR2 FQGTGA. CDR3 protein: CASAQGWRGRETQYF. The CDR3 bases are TGTGCCAGCGCTCAGGGTTGGCGGGGCCGAGAGACCCAGTACTTC.

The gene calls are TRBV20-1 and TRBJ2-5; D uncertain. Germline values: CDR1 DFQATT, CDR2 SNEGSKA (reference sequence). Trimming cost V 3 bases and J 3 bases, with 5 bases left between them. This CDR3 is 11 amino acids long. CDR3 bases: TGCAGTGCTAGCCCCAAAGAGACCCAGTACTTC. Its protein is CSASPKETQYF.

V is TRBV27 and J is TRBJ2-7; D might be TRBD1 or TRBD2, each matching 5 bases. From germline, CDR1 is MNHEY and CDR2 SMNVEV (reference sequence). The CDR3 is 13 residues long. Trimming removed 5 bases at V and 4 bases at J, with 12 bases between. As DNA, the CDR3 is TGTGCCAGCAGTCCGAATGGGGGTTACGAGCAGTACTTC. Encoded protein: CASSPNGGYEQYF.

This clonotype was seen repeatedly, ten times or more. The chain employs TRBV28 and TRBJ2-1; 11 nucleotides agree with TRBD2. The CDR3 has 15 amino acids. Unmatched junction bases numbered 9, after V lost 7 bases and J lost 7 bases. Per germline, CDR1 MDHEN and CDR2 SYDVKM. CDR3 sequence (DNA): TGTGCCAGCATCCCTACTAGCGGGAGACTAAATGAGCAGTTCTTC. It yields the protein CASIPTSGRLNEQFF.

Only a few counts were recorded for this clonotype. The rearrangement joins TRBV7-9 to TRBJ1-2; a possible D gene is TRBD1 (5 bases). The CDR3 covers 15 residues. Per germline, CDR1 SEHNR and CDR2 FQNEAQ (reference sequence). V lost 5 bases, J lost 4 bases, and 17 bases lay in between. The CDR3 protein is CASSLGRDGGYGYTF. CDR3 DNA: TGTGCCAGCAGCCTAGGACGGGATGGGGGCTATGGCTACACCTTC.

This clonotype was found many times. The CDR3 DNA reads TGTGCCAGCAGCTTAAGGTTCATACTAGCGGATACAGATACGCAGTATTTT. Protein: CASSLRFILADTDTQYF. The chain uses TRBV7-8 and TRBJ2-3, with 8 bases fitting TRBD2. Germline trimming cut 2 bases from V and 3 bases from J; bases unmatched to any gene: 10. CDR1 SGHVS and CDR2 FQNEAQ come from the germline V gene. The CDR3 spans 17 residues.

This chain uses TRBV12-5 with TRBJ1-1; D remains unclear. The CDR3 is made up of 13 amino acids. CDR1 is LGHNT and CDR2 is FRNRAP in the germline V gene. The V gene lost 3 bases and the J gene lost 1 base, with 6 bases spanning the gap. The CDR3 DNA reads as TGTGCTAGTGGTTTACACAAGAACACTGAAGCTTTCTTT. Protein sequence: CASGLHKNTEAFF. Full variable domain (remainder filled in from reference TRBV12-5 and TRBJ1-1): DARVTQTPRHKVTEMGQEVTMRCQPILGHNTVFWYRQTMMQGLELLAYFRNRAPLDDSGMPKDRFSAEMPDATLATLKIQPSEPRDSAVYFCASGLHKNTEAFFGQGTRLTVV.

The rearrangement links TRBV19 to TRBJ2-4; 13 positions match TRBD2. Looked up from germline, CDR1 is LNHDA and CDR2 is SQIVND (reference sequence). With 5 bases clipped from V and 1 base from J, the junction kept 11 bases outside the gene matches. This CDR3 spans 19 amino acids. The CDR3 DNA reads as TGTGCCAGTAGTGTAATACCGGGACTAGCGGGAATCGCCAAAAACATTCAGTACTTC. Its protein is CASSVIPGLAGIAKNIQYF.

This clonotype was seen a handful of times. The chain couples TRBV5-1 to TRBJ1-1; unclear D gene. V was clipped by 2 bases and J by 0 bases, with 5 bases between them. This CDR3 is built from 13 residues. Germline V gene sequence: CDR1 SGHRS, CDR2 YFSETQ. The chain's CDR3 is CASSFTMNTEAFF. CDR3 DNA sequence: TGCGCCAGCAGCTTCACCATGAACACTGAAGCTTTCTTT.

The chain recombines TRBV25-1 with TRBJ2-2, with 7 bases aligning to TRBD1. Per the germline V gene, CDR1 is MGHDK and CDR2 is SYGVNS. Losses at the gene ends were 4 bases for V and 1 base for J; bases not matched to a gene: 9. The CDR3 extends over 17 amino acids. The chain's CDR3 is CASSGTQTGRNTGELFF. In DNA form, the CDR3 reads TGTGCCAGCAGTGGGACTCAGACAGGGAGGAACACCGGGGAGCTGTTTTTT.

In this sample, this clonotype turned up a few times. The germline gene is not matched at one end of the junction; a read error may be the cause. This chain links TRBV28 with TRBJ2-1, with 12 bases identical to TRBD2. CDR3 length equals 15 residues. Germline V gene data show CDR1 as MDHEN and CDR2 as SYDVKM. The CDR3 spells CTSSRLAGVSNEQFF. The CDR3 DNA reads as TGTACCAGCAGCCGACTAGCGGGAGTTTCCAATGAGCAGTTCTTC.

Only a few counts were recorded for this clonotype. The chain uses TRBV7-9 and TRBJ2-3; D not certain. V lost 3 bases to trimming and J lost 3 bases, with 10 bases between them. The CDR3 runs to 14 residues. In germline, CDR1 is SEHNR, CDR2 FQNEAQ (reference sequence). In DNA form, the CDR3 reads TGTGCCAGCAGCTTCTCGGACGGGACAGATACGCAGTATTTT. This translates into CASSFSDGTDTQYF.

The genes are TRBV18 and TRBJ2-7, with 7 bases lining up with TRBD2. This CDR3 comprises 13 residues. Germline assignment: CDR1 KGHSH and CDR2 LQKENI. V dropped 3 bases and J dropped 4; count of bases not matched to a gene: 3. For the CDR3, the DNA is TGTGCCAGCTCACCGGGAGGGCCGTACGAGCAGTACTTC. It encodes CASSPGGPYEQYF.

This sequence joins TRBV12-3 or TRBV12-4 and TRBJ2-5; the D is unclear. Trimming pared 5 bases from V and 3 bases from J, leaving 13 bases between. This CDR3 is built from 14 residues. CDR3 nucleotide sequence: TGTGCCAGCAGTCCTCACTGGTGGGAAGAGACCCAGTACTTC. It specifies CASSPHWWEETQYF.

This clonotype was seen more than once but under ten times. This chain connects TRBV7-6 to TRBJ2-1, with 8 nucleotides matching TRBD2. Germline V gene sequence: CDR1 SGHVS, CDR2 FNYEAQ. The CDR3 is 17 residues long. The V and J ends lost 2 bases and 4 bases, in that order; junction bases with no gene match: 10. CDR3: CASSLRPAGGTYNEQFF. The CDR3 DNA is TGTGCCAGCAGCTTAAGACCCGCGGGAGGAACTTACAATGAGCAGTTCTTC.

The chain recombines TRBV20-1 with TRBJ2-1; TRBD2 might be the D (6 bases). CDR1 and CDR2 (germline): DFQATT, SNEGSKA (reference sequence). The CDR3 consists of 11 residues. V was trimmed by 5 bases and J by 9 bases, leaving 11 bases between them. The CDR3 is CSAPPGVEQFF. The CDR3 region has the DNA TGCAGTGCTCCCCCGGGGGTTGAGCAGTTCTTC.

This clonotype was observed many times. CDR3 region: CASSDGQGAREKLFF. CDR3 sequence (DNA): TGTGCCAGCAGCGACGGACAGGGGGCGCGGGAAAAACTGTTTTTT. The rearrangement joins TRBV5-4 to TRBJ1-4; the match to TRBD1 covers 11 bases. Trimming took 4 bases from V and 8 from J; bases not matched to a gene: 7. The CDR3 is 15 residues long. The germline V gene has CDR1 SGHNT and CDR2 YYREEE (reference sequence).

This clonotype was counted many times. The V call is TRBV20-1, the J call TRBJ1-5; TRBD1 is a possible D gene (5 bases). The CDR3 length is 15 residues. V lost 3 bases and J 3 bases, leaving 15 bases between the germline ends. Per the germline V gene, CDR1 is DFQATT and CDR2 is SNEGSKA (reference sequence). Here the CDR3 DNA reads TGCAGTGCTAGTTTTGAGGGGCTCTACAATCAGCCCCAGCATTTT. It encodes CSASFEGLYNQPQHF.

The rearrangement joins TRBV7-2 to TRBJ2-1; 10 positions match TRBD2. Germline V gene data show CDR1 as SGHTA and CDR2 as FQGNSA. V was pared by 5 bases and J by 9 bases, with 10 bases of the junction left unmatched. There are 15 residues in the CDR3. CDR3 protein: CASSREASGSIEQFF. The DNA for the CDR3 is TGTGCCAGCAGCCGTGAGGCTAGCGGGAGCATTGAGCAGTTCTTC.

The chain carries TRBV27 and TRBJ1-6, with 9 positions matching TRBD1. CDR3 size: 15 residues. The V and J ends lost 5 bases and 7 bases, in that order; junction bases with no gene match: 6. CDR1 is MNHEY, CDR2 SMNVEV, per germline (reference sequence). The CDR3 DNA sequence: TGTGCCAGCAGTACCCTGACAGGGGGGAATTCACCCCTCCACTTT. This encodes CASSTLTGGNSPLHF.

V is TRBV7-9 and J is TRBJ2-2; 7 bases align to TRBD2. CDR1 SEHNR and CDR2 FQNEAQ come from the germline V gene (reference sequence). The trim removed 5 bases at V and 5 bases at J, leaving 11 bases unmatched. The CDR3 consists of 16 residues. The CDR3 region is CASSPPGGRGTGELFF. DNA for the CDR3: TGTGCCAGCAGCCCTCCCGGCGGGAGAGGAACCGGGGAGCTGTTTTTT.

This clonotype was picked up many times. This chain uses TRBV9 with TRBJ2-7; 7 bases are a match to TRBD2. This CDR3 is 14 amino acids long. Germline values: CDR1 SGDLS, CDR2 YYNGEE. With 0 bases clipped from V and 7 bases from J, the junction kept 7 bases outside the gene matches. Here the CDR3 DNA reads TGTGCCAGCAGCGTAGTGGCCGGGGAGGGGGAGCAGTACTTC. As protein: CASSVVAGEGEQYF.